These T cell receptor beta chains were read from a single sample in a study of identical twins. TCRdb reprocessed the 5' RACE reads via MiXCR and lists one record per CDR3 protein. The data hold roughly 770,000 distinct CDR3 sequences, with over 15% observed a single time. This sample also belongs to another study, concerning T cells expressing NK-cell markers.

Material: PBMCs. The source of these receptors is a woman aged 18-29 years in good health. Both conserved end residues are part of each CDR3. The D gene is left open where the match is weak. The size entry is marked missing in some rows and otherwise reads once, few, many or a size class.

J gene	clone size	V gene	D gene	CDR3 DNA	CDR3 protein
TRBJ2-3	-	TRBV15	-	TGTGCCACCAGCAGTAGCAGGGCAGATACGCAGTATTTT	CATSSSRADTQYF
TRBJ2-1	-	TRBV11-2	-	TGTGCCAGCTATGGAGGGGCCTCCTACAATGAGCAGTTCTTC	CASYGGASYNEQFF
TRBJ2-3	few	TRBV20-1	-	TGCAGTGCTAGTCTAGGAGTGACAGATACGCAGTATTTT	CSASLGVTDTQYF
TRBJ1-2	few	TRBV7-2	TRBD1	TGTGCCAGCAGCTTAGATCCGACAGGGGGCGTCTATGGCTACACCTTC	CASSLDPTGGVYGYTF
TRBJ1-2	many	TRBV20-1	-	TGCAGTGCCGAAGAAAGTACCCTCTTC	CSAEESTLF
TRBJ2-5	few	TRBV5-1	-	TGCGCCAGCAGCTTCAACCCGGGGGCGCGAGAGACCCAGTACTTC	CASSFNPGARETQYF
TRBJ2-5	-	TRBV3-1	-	TGTGCCAGCAGCACTCGTTACGAGACCCAGTACTTC	CASSTRYETQYF
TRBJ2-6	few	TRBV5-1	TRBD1	TGCGCCAGCAGGATGGTTGGGACAGGGGGCACTGGGGCCAACGTCCTGACTTTC	CASRMVGTGGTGANVLTF
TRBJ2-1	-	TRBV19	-	TGTGCCAGTAGTCGCCAAATCGAGGGAGTGAGCCAGTTCTTC	CASSRQIEGVSQFF
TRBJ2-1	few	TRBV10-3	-	TGTGCCATCAGTGAGAACCTACAGCAGTTCTTC	CAISENLQQFF
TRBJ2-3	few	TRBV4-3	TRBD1	TGCGCCAGCAGCCCGCGGCCGCCGGGACAGGAGAGCACAGATACGCAGTATTTT	CASSPRPPGQESTDTQYF
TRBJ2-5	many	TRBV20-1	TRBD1	TGCAGTGCTAGTCGGACAGGGCGGGAGACCCAGTACTTC	CSASRTGRETQYF